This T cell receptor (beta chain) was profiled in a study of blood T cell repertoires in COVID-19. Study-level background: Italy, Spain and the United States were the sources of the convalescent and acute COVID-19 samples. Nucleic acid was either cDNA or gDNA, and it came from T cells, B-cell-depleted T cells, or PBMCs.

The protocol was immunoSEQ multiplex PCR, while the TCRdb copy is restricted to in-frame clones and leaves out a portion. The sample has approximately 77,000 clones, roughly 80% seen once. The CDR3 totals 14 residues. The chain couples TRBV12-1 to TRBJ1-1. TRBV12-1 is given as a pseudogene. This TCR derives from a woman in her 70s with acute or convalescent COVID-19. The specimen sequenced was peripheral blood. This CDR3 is CASSFVATRTEAFF. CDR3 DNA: TGTGCCAGCAGCTTTGTCGCGACTAGGACTGAAGCTTTCTTT.